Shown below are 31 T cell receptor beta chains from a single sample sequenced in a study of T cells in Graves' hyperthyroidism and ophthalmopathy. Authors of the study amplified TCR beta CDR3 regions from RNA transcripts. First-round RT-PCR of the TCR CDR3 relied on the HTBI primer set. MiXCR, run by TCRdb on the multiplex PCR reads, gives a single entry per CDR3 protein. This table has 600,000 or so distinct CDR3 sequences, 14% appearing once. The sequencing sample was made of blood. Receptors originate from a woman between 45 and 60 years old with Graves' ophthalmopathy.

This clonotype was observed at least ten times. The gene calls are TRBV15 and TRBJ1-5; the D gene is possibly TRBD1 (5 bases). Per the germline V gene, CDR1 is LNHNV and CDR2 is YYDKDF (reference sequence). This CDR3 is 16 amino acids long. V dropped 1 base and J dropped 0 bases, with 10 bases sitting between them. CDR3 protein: CATSRVGGDSNQPQHF. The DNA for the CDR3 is TGTGCCACCAGCAGAGTTGGAGGGGATAGCAATCAGCCCCAGCATTTT.

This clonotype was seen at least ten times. CDR3 sequence: CASTIFLGPGLDGYTF. The CDR3 bases are TGTGCCAGCACCATTTTTCTCGGACCGGGTCTCGATGGCTACACCTTC. This sequence joins TRBV7-9 and TRBJ1-2; D unresolved. Between the trimmed V and J ends, which lost 7 bases and 6 bases, there was a span of 24 bases. The CDR3 is 16 amino acids. The germline V gene has CDR1 SEHNR and CDR2 FQNEAQ (reference sequence).

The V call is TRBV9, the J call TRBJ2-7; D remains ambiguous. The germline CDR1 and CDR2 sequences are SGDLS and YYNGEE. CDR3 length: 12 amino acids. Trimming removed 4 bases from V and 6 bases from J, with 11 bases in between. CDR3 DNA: TGTGCCAGCAGCCAAGAATTAGGCGAGCAGTACTTC. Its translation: CASSQELGEQYF.

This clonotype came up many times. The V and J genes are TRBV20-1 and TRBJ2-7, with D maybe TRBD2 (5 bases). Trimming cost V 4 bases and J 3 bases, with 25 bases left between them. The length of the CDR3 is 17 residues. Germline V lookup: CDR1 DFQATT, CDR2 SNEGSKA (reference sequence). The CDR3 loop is CSANPQPRGRSVYEQYF. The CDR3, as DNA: TGCAGTGCTAATCCCCAACCTCGGGGTAGGTCCGTCTACGAGCAGTACTTC.

CDR3 protein: CASSFREETQYF. The CDR3 nucleotides are TGTGCCAGCAGTTTCAGGGAAGAGACCCAGTACTTC. The chain joins TRBV12-3 or TRBV12-4 to TRBJ2-5; D is possibly TRBD1 (5 bases). The CDR3 covers 12 residues. Trimming shortened V by 3 bases and J by 3 bases, and 5 bases separated the two germline ends.

CDR3: CSATAPPSGEQFF. The CDR3 DNA sequence: TGCAGTGCTACCGCGCCTCCTAGTGGGGAGCAGTTCTTC. This rearrangement joins TRBV20-1 to TRBJ2-1; no clear D gene. The CDR3 loop spans 13 amino acids. CDR1 is DFQATT, CDR2 SNEGSKA, per germline (reference sequence). Deletions cut 4 bases from V and 10 bases from J, with 17 bases between.

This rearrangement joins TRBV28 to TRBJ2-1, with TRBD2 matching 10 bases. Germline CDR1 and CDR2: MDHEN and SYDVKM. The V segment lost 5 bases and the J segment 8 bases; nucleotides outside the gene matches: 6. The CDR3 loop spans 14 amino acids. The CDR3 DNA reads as TGTGCCAGCAGTCCAGCGGGAGGGCCATATGAGCAGTTCTTC. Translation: CASSPAGGPYEQFF.

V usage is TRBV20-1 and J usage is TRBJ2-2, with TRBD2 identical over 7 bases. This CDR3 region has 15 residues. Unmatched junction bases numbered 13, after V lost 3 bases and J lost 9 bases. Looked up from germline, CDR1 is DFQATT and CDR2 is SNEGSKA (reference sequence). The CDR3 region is CSARGLGLPSRELFF. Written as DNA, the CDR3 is TGCAGTGCTAGGGGATTGGGACTACCAAGCCGGGAGCTGTTTTTT.

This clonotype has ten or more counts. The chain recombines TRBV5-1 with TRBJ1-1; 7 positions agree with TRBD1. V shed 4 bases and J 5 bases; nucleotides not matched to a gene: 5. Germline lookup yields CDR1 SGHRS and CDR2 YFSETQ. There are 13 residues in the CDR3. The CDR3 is CASSPRGPTEAFF. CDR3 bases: TGCGCCAGCAGCCCGAGGGGGCCTACTGAAGCTTTCTTT.

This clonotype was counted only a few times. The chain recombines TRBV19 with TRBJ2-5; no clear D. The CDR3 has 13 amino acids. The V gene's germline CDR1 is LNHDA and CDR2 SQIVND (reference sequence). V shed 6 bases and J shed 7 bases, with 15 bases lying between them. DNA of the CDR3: TGTGCCAGTAGGTCATCTCAGGTCGGGACCCAGTACTTC. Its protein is CASRSSQVGTQYF.

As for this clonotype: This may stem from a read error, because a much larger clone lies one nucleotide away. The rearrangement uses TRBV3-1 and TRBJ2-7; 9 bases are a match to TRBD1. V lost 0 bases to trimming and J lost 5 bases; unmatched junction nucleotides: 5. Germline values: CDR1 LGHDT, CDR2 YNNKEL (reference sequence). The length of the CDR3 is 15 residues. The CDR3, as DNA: TGTGCCAGCAGCCAAGATCCTGGACAGGGGAACGAGCAGTACTTC. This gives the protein CASSQDPGQGNEQYF.

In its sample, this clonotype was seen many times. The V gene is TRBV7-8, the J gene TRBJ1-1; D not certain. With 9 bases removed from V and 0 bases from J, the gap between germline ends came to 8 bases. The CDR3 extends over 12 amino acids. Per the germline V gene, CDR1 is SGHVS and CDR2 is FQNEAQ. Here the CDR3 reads CASLDLNTEAFF. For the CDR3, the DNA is TGTGCCAGTTTGGACCTGAACACTGAAGCTTTCTTT.

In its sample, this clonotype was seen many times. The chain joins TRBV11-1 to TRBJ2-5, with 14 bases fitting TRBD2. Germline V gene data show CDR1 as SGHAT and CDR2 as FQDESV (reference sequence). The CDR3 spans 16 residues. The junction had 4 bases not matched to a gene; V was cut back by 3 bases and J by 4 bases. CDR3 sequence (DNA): TGTGCCAGCAGCTTGCGACTAGCGGGAGGGCCAGAGACCCAGTACTTC. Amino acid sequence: CASSLRLAGGPETQYF.

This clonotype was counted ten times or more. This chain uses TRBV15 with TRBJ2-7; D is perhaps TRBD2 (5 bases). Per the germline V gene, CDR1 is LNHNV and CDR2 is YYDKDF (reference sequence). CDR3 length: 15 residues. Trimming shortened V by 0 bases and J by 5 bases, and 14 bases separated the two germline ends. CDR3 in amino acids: CATSRDLALDDEQYF. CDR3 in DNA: TGTGCCACCAGCAGAGATCTGGCACTAGATGACGAGCAGTACTTC. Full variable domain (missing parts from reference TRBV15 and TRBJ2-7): DAMVIQNPRYQVTQFGKPVTLSCSQTLNHNVMYWYQQKSSQAPKLLFHYYDKDFNNEADTPDNFQSRRPNTSFCFLDIRSPGLGDTAMYLCATSRDLALDDEQYFGPGTRLTVT.

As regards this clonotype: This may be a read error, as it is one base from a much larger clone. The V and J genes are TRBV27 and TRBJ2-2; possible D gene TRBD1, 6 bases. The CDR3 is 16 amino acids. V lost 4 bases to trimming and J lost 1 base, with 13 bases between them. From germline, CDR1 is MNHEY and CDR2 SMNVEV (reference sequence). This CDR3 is CASSSLGAKNTGELFF. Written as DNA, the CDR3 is TGTGCCAGCAGTTCCCTGGGGGCGAAGAACACCGGGGAGCTGTTTTTT.

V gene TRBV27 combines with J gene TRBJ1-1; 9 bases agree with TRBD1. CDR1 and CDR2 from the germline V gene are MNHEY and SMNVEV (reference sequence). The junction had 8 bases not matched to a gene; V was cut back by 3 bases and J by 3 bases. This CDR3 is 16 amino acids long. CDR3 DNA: TGTGCCAGCAGTTTCGTGACAGGGGGGGGGGACACTGAAGCTTTCTTT. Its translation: CASSFVTGGGDTEAFF.

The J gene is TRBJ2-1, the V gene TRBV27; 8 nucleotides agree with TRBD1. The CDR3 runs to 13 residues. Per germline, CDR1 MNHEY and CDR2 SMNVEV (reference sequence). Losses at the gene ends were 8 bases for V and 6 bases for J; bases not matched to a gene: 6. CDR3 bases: TGTGCCAGCTACCCAGGGGGCAGCAATGAGCAGTTCTTC. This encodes CASYPGGSNEQFF.

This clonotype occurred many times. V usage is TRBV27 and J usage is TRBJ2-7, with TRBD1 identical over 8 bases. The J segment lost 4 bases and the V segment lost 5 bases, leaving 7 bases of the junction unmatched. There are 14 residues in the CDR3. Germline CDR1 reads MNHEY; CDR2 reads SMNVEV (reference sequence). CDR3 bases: TGTGCCAGCAGTACGGACAGGGTGGGGTACGAGCAGTACTTC. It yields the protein CASSTDRVGYEQYF.

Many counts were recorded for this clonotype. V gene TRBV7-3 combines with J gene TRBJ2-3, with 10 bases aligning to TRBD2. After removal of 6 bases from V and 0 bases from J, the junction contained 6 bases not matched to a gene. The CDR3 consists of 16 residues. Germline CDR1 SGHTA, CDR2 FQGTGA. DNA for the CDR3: TGTGCCAGCAGTCTAGGGGGACTAGCGAGCACAGATACGCAGTATTTT. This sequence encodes CASSLGGLASTDTQYF.

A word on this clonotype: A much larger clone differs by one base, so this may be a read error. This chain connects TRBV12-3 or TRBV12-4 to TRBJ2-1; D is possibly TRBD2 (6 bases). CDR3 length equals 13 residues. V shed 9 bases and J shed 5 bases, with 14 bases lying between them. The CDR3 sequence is CASTGDSDNEQFF. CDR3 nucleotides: TGTGCCAGTACGGGAGATAGCGACAATGAGCAGTTCTTC.

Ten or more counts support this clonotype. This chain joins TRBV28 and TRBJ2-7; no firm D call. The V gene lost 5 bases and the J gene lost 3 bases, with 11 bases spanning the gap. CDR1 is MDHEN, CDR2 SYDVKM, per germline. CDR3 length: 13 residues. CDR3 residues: CASSPSSLYEQYF. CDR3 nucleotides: TGTGCCAGCAGTCCGTCCTCACTCTACGAGCAGTACTTC. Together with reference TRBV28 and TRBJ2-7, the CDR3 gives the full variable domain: DVKVTQSSRYLVKRTGEKVFLECVQDMDHENMFWYRQDPGLGLRLIYFSYDVKMKEKGDIPEGYSVSREKKERFSLILESASTNQTSMYLCASSPSSLYEQYFGPGTRLTVT.

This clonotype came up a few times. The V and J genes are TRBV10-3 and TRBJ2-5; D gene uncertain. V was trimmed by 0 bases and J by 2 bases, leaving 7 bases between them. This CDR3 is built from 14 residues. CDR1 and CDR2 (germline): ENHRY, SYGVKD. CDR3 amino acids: CAISESYGQETQYF. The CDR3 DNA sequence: TGTGCCATCAGTGAGTCGTATGGGCAAGAGACCCAGTACTTC.

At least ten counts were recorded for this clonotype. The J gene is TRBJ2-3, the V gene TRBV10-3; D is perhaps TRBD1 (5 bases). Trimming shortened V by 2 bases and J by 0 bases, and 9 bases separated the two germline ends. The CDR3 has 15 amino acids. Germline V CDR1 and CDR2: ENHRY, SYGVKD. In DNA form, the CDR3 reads TGTGCCATCAGTGAGAGGGCAGGGAGCACAGATACGCAGTATTTT. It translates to CAISERAGSTDTQYF.

The CDR3 DNA reads as TGTGCCAGTAGTGTCGGATGGACAGATACGCAGTATTTT. This translates into CASSVGWTDTQYF. V and J are TRBV19 and TRBJ2-3; D is unresolved. Germline assignment: CDR1 LNHDA and CDR2 SQIVND (reference sequence). The CDR3 has 13 amino acids. V was trimmed by 5 bases and J by 3 bases, leaving 9 bases between them. The entire variable domain, with the rest obtained from reference TRBV19 and TRBJ2-3, is as follows: DGGITQSPKYLFRKEGQNVTLSCEQNLNHDAMYWYRQDPGQGLRLIYYSQIVNDFQKGDIAEGYSVSREKKESFPLTVTSAQKNPTAFYLCASSVGWTDTQYFGPGTRLTVL.

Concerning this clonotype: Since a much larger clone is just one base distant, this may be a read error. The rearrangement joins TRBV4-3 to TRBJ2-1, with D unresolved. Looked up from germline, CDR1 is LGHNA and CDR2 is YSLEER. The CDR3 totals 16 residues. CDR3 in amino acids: CASSHAGRSSHNEQFF. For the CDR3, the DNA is TGCGCCAGCAGCCACGCCGGCAGGAGCTCCCACAATGAGCAGTTCTTC.

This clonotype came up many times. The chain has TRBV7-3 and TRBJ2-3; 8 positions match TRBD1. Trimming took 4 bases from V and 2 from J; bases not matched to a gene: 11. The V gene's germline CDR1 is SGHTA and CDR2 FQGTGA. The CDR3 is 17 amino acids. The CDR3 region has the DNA TGTGCCAGCAGCTCCAGACCTCGACAGGGGAACACAGATACGCAGTATTTT. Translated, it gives CASSSRPRQGNTDTQYF.

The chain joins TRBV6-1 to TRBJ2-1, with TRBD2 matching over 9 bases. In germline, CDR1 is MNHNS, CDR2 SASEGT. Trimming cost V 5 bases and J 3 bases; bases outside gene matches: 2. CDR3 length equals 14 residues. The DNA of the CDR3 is TGTGCCAGCAGTACTAGCGGGCTCTACAATGAGCAGTTCTTC. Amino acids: CASSTSGLYNEQFF.

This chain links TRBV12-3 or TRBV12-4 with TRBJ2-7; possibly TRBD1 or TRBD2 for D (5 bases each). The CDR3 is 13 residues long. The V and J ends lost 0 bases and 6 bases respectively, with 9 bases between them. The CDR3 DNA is TGTGCCAGCAGTTTAGCGCATGGGGGCGAGCAGTACTTC. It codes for CASSLAHGGEQYF.

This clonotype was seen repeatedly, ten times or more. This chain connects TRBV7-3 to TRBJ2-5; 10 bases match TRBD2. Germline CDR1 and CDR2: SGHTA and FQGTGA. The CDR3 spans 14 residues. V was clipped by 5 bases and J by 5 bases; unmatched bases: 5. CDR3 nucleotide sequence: TGTGCCAGCAGCAACAAGGGACTAGCGGAGACCCAGTACTTC. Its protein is CASSNKGLAETQYF.

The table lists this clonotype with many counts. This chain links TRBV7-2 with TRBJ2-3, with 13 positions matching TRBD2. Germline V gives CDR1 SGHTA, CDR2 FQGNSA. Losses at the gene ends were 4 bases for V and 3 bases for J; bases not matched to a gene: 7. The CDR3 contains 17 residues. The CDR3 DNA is TGTGCCAGCAGCTGGACTAGCGGGAGTTGGGGGACAGATACGCAGTATTTT. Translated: CASSWTSGSWGTDTQYF.

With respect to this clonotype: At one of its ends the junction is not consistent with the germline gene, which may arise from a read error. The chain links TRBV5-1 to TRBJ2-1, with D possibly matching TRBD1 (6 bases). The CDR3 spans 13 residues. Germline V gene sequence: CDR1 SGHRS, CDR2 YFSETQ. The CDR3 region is CASSLGAPDRQFF. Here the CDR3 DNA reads TGTGCCAGCAGCTTGGGGGCCCCGGACCGGCAGTTCTTC.